The next 31 T cell receptor beta chains were all read from a single sample in a study of blood T cell repertoires in COVID-19. The table came from immunoSEQ multiplex PCR; TCRdb's copy has only in-frame clones and leaves some out. The sample lists 250,000 or so clones, about 80% occurring once. The specimen sequenced was peripheral blood. These receptors came from an older man with acute or convalescent COVID-19.

V is TRBV6-5 and J is TRBJ2-7, with 8 bases aligning to TRBD1. The CDR3 totals 14 residues. V gave up 4 bases and J gave up 0 bases; unmatched junction bases: 2. Germline V gene data show CDR1 as MNHEY and CDR2 as SVGAGI. The DNA for the CDR3 is TGTGCCAGCAGTTCGGACAGGGTCTCCTACGAGCAGTACTTC. It specifies CASSSDRVSYEQYF.

This clone turned up a few times. The J gene is TRBJ1-2, the V gene TRBV7-9; 9 nucleotides align to TRBD1. Germline CDR1 is SEHNR and CDR2 is FQNEAQ (reference sequence). The CDR3 runs to 14 residues. With V trimmed by 1 base and J by 8 bases, 5 bases remained unmatched. The CDR3 sequence: CASSLVGTGRGYTF. As DNA, the CDR3 is TGTGCCAGCAGCTTAGTAGGGACAGGGCGCGGCTACACCTTC.

This clone appeared once. The gene calls are TRBV15 and TRBJ1-1; 9 positions agree with TRBD1. Germline V lookup: CDR1 LNHNV, CDR2 YYDKDF (reference sequence). This CDR3 spans 17 amino acids. V lost 4 bases, J lost 1 base, and 10 bases stayed unmatched. CDR3: CATSIIGTGRENTEAFF. In DNA form, the CDR3 reads TGTGCCACCAGCATCATCGGGACAGGGAGGGAGAACACTGAAGCTTTCTTT.

The rearrangement joins TRBV24-1 to TRBJ1-2; the match to TRBD1 covers 7 bases. After removal of 11 bases from V and 5 bases from J, the junction contained 10 bases not matched to a gene. This CDR3 region has 13 residues. CDR1 and CDR2 (germline): KGHDR, SFDVKD. The CDR3: CAKQTGDRYGYTF. CDR3 bases: TGTGCCAAACAAACAGGGGATCGGTATGGCTACACCTTC.

The CDR3 coding sequence is TGTGCCAGCAGCCATTCCAGTACGCAGTATTTT. Residues: CASSHSSTQYF. This sequence joins TRBV14 and TRBJ2-3, with D unclear. Germline-derived CDR1 and CDR2 are SGHDN and FVKESK. The CDR3 length is 11 residues. V lost 3 bases to trimming and J lost 8 bases, with 6 bases between them.

The chain is built from TRBV7-2 and TRBJ2-7; TRBD2 is a possible D gene (6 bases). Per germline, CDR1 SGHTA and CDR2 FQGNSA. CDR3 length: 18 residues. The germline V and J ends were trimmed by 5 bases and 0 bases, with 23 bases remaining between them. CDR3 sequence: CASSPPPGLNSRSYEQYF. The CDR3 region has the DNA TGTGCCAGCAGCCCCCCCCCGGGACTCAATTCCCGCTCCTACGAGCAGTACTTC.

The chain combines TRBV6-5 with TRBJ1-5; D is uncertain. The CDR3 spans 14 residues. Trimming took 7 bases from V and 0 from J, leaving 10 bases between them. Germline V gene data show CDR1 as MNHEY and CDR2 as SVGAGI. CDR3 DNA: TGTGCCAGCACCCCGGAGATTAGCAATCAGCCCCAGCATTTT. Its translation: CASTPEISNQPQHF.

This rearrangement joins TRBV5-1 to TRBJ2-7; D is ambiguous. The CDR3 runs to 14 residues. Germline CDR1 and CDR2: SGHRS and YFSETQ. V dropped 3 bases and J dropped 2 bases, with 12 bases sitting between them. The CDR3 DNA reads as TGCGCCAGCAGCTCGTCGGGTTCAGCCTACGAGCAGTACTTC. It yields the protein CASSSSGSAYEQYF.

The rearrangement joins TRBV19 to TRBJ2-3; D might be TRBD2 (5 bases). Germline V lookup: CDR1 LNHDA, CDR2 SQIVND (reference sequence). The CDR3 runs 14 residues. V dropped 1 base and J dropped 3 bases, with 8 bases sitting between them. The CDR3, as DNA: TGTGCCAGTAGTATAGTGAGGGATACAGATACGCAGTATTTT. This codes for CASSIVRDTDTQYF.

The chain uses TRBV5-4 and TRBJ1-1; D may be TRBD1 (5 bases). Looked up from germline, CDR1 is SGHNT and CDR2 is YYREEE (reference sequence). With 1 base removed from V and 0 bases from J, the gap between germline ends came to 7 bases. There are 14 residues in the CDR3. The CDR3, as DNA: TGTGCCAGCAGCTTGAAAGGGGTGAACACTGAAGCTTTCTTT. Residues: CASSLKGVNTEAFF. Combining the CDR3 with reference TRBV5-4 and TRBJ1-1 gives the whole variable domain ETGVTQSPTHLIKTRGQQVTLRCSSQSGHNTVSWYQQALGQGPQFIFQYYREEENGRGNFPPRFSGLQFPNYSSELNVNALELDDSALYLCASSLKGVNTEAFFGQGTRLTVV.

This clone was seen only once. The chain couples TRBV21-1 to TRBJ2-7; the D segment call TRBD1 is taken from the table without a DNA check. TRBV21-1 is described as a pseudogene. This CDR3 is built from 16 residues. The CDR3 DNA follows: TGTGCCAGCAGCAAAGCGCACGGGACACTTAACTACGAGCAGTACTTC. Residues: CASSKAHGTLNYEQYF.

The sample holds a few counts of this clone. The gene calls are TRBV6-5 and TRBJ2-7, with 8 bases lining up with TRBD1. CDR1 and CDR2 (germline): MNHEY, SVGAGI. This CDR3 contains 15 residues. V shed 5 bases and J 5 bases; nucleotides not matched to a gene: 11. This CDR3 is CASSPGTGEGNEQYF. CDR3 in DNA: TGTGCCAGCAGTCCCGGGACAGGAGAAGGTAACGAGCAGTACTTC.

This clone was recorded once. V gene TRBV21-1 combines with J gene TRBJ1-6. TRBV21-1 is recorded as a pseudogene. This CDR3 has 13 residues. The DNA of the CDR3 is TGTGCCGGGGGGGAGGCCTGGAATTCACCCCTCCACTTT. Amino acids: CAGGEAWNSPLHF.

This clone was detected only a few times. The chain uses TRBV5-1 and TRBJ1-1, with D hard to call. V lost 0 bases to trimming and J lost 5 bases, with 8 bases between them. CDR1 SGHRS and CDR2 YFSETQ come from the germline V gene. The CDR3 extends over 13 amino acids. CDR3 nucleotide sequence: TGCGCCAGCAGCTTGGACGGTATGACTGAAGCTTTCTTT. Protein: CASSLDGMTEAFF.

Many counts were recorded for this clone. The rearrangement uses TRBV5-8 and TRBJ2-2; D is possibly TRBD1 (6 bases). Per the germline V gene, CDR1 is SGHTS and CDR2 is YDEGEE. V was shortened by 0 bases and J by 3 bases, with 9 bases between the two germline ends. The CDR3 spans 15 residues. CDR3 in DNA: TGTGCCAGCAGCTTGGCCGGGACACACACCGGGGAGCTGTTTTTT. Protein: CASSLAGTHTGELFF.

The V and J genes are TRBV9 and TRBJ2-2; a weak D match, TRBD1 (6 bases). The V end was cut by 6 bases, the J end by 2 bases, with 11 bases between. CDR1 and CDR2 from the germline V gene are SGDLS and YYNGEE. The CDR3 has 14 residues. In DNA, the CDR3 is TGTGCCAGCACGACGACAGGAAACACCGGGGAGCTGTTTTTT. Its protein product is CASTTTGNTGELFF.

This chain uses TRBV2 with TRBJ2-7; 9 bases agree with TRBD1. The V gene's germline CDR1 is SNHLY and CDR2 FYNNEI. This CDR3 contains 16 residues. V trimming: 4 bases; J trimming: 3 bases; junction bases outside the gene matches: 10. DNA for the CDR3: TGTGCCAGCAGTGTCGCCGGAGGACAGGGGATCTACGAGCAGTACTTC. Amino acid sequence: CASSVAGGQGIYEQYF.

The rearrangement uses TRBV24-1 and TRBJ2-3; 10 bases agree with TRBD2. V dropped 4 bases and J dropped 5; count of bases not matched to a gene: 5. The CDR3 loop spans 15 amino acids. Germline V lookup: CDR1 KGHDR, CDR2 SFDVKD. CDR3 coding DNA: TGTGCCACCAGTGAACCGGGACTAGCGATAGATACGCAGTATTTT. This encodes CATSEPGLAIDTQYF.

J is TRBJ1-2 and V is TRBV7-9, with 10 bases matching TRBD1. After removal of 5 bases from V and 7 bases from J, the junction contained 7 bases not matched to a gene. The CDR3 has 14 amino acids. In germline, CDR1 is SEHNR, CDR2 FQNEAQ (reference sequence). CDR3 amino acids: CASSLGRDRGGYTF. The CDR3 nucleotides are TGTGCCAGCAGCCTTGGCCGGGACAGGGGTGGCTACACCTTC.

The V gene is TRBV28, the J gene TRBJ1-5; TRBD1 matches at 8 bases. With 6 bases clipped from V and 4 bases from J, the junction kept 5 bases outside the gene matches. CDR1 is MDHEN, CDR2 SYDVKM, per germline. The CDR3 totals 14 residues. This chain's CDR3 is CASRGGQGNQPQHF. The CDR3 nucleotides read TGTGCCAGCAGGGGAGGACAGGGTAATCAGCCCCAGCATTTT.

The chain employs TRBV3-1 (or the pseudogene TRBV3-2) and TRBJ1-1; D remains ambiguous. The germline CDR1 and CDR2 sequences are LGHDT and YNNKEL (reference sequence). V lost 4 bases and J lost 1, with 10 bases in between. The CDR3 has 14 amino acids. The CDR3 spells CASSPYGGNTEAFF. As DNA, the CDR3 is TGTGCCAGCAGCCCCTACGGAGGGAACACTGAAGCTTTCTTT.

The chain recombines TRBV12-3 or TRBV12-4 with TRBJ1-2; D is unclear. There are 12 residues in the CDR3. Trimming took 6 bases from V and 4 from J, leaving 9 bases between them. This CDR3 is CASSPYGYGYTF. CDR3 nucleotide sequence: TGTGCCAGCAGCCCATACGGCTATGGCTACACCTTC.

This chain's CDR3 is CASGGGDQPQHF. CDR3 sequence (DNA): TGTGCCAGCGGCGGGGGAGATCAGCCCCAGCATTTT. The chain recombines TRBV7-9 with TRBJ1-5; D may be TRBD1 (5 bases). Germline CDR1 reads SEHNR; CDR2 reads FQNEAQ (reference sequence). This CDR3 comprises 12 residues. The ends were cut back, 8 bases at V and 5 bases at J, with 10 bases in the middle. Filled out from reference TRBV7-9 and TRBJ1-5, the complete variable domain reads DTGVSQNPRHKITKRGQNVTFRCDPISEHNRLYWYRQTLGQGPEFLTYFQNEAQLEKSRLLSDRFSAERPKGSFSTLEIQRTEQGDSAMYLCASGGGDQPQHFGDGTRLSIL.

V gene TRBV18 combines with J gene TRBJ2-7; TRBD1 matches 10 bases. Per the germline V gene, CDR1 is KGHSH and CDR2 is LQKENI. J gave up 1 base and V 2 bases, and 2 bases lay outside the gene matches. The CDR3 runs to 15 residues. DNA for the CDR3: TGTGCCAGCTCACCAAGGGGACAGGGGTCCTACGAGCAGTACTTC. Residues: CASSPRGQGSYEQYF.

The chain is built from TRBV19 and TRBJ2-7; TRBD1 aligns across 7 bases. Germline V gives CDR1 LNHDA, CDR2 SQIVND (reference sequence). CDR3 length: 13 residues. J gave up 2 bases and V 6 bases, and 4 bases lay outside the gene matches. The CDR3 nucleotides read TGTGCCAGTAGCGATGGGACAGCCTACGAGCAGTACTTC. It specifies CASSDGTAYEQYF.

This clone was seen a single time. The chain joins TRBV19 to TRBJ1-3; TRBD1 agrees at 7 bases. The CDR3 extends over 17 amino acids. In germline, CDR1 is LNHDA, CDR2 SQIVND (reference sequence). J was trimmed by 0 bases and V by 6 bases; bases with no gene match: 11. The CDR3 region has the DNA TGTGCCAGTAGCCAACCGGGACAGCCGTCCTCTGGAAACACCATATATTTT. It yields the protein CASSQPGQPSSGNTIYF. Combining the CDR3 with reference TRBV19 and TRBJ1-3 gives the whole variable domain DGGITQSPKYLFRKEGQNVTLSCEQNLNHDAMYWYRQDPGQGLRLIYYSQIVNDFQKGDIAEGYSVSREKKESFPLTVTSAQKNPTAFYLCASSQPGQPSSGNTIYFGEGSWLTVV.

The table lists this clone with a few counts. V and J are TRBV4-2 and TRBJ1-4; D possibly corresponds to TRBD1 (5 bases). CDR3 length: 16 amino acids. V was trimmed by 1 base and J by 2 bases, leaving 11 bases between them. Germline CDR1 reads LGHNA; CDR2 reads YNFKEQ. The CDR3: CASSQGPGGTNEKLFF. The CDR3 nucleotides are TGTGCCAGCAGCCAAGGCCCTGGGGGGACTAATGAAAAACTGTTTTTT.

The J gene is TRBJ2-2, the V gene TRBV2, with 7 bases identical to TRBD2. The CDR3 extends over 14 amino acids. V shed 7 bases and J 3 bases; nucleotides not matched to a gene: 5. Germline V gene sequence: CDR1 SNHLY, CDR2 FYNNEI. CDR3 loop: CASKRGGYTGELFF. The CDR3 DNA is TGTGCCAGCAAAAGGGGAGGGTACACCGGGGAGCTGTTTTTT.

This clone was observed a few times. This chain joins TRBV5-5 and TRBJ1-3; weak D call: TRBD1 (5 bases). Trimming removed 3 bases from V and 4 bases from J, with 14 bases in between. Germline assignment: CDR1 SGHKS and CDR2 YYEKEE (reference sequence). The CDR3 has 15 residues. DNA for the CDR3: TGTGCCAGCAGCTGGTCCCAGGGTCCCGGAAACACCATATATTTT. This sequence encodes CASSWSQGPGNTIYF. The full variable domain, with the rest looked up from reference TRBV5-5 and TRBJ1-3, is DAGVTQSPTHLIKTRGQQVTLRCSPISGHKSVSWYQQVLGQGPQFIFQYYEKEERGRGNFPDRFSARQFPNYSSELNVNALLLGDSALYLCASSWSQGPGNTIYFGEGSWLTVV.

The chain uses TRBV6-5 and TRBJ1-2; 9 bases map to TRBD1. The CDR3 runs 14 residues. Trimming at V came to 7 bases and at J to 3 bases, leaving 6 bases not matched to a gene. Germline CDR1 reads MNHEY; CDR2 reads SVGAGI. The CDR3 loop is CASTEGQGDYGYTF. The CDR3 DNA follows: TGTGCCAGCACCGAGGGACAGGGTGACTATGGCTACACCTTC.

This clone was seen a single time. The chain couples TRBV3-1 (or the pseudogene TRBV3-2) to TRBJ2-3; D is unclear. Deletions cut 1 base from V and 0 bases from J, with 11 bases between. CDR1 is LGHDT, CDR2 YNNKEL, per germline (reference sequence). The CDR3 length is 16 residues. The CDR3 DNA is TGTGCCAGCAGCCAAGGCGTGCACAGAAGCACAGATACGCAGTATTTT. Translating it yields CASSQGVHRSTDTQYF.